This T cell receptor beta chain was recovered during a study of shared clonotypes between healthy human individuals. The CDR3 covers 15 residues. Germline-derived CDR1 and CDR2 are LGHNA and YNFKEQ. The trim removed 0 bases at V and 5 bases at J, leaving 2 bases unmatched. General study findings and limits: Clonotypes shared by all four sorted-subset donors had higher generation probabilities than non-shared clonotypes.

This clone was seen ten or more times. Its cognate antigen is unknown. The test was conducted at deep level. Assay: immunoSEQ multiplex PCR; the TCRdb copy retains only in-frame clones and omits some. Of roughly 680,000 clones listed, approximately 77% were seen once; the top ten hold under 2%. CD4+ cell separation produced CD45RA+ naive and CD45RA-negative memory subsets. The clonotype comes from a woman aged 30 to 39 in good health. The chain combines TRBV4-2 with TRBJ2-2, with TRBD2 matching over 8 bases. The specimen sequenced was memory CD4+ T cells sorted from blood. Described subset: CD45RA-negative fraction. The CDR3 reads CASSQEGGRTGELFF. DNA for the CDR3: TGTGCCAGCAGCCAAGAGGGCGGGAGGACCGGGGAGCTGTTTTTT.